Detailed here is one T cell receptor (beta chain). This clone has more than one count but fewer than ten. No antigen is known for it. Base qualities are missing; no much larger clone stands one base away. These data belong to a study of blood T cell repertoires in COVID-19 (dated by TCRdb to about 2020). Regarding the complete study: Collaborator samples came from the United States, Italy and Spain and covered acute and convalescent phases of COVID-19. Where HLA class I and class II types were available, the types were taken from metadata supplied by the sample provider, not from assay-based typing. The material from the prospective study consisted of cDNA or gDNA derived from T cells, B-cell-depleted T cells, or PBMCs. The samples were drawn from two sources: the first 160 participants of the ongoing ImmuneRACE study, and 1,254 subjects contributed by 6 global collaborators. A de-identified subject ID, COVID-19 status, age in years and sex were almost always included in the sample metadata. Deeply sampled blood TCRbeta repertoires from subjects exposed to, actively infected with, or recovered from COVID-19 were included in the dataset. The repertoires were released in a freely available public database meant as a resource for research on the immune response to SARS-CoV-2. What the research found in general, with its limitations: The amount of clinical and demographic metadata varied by source and participant and was provided uncurated.

Germline trimming: 4 bases from V, 4 bases from J; junction bases outside gene matches: 4. From the cysteine up to the phenylalanine, the CDR3 has a length of 13 residues. The only DNA kept is the CDR3, 39 bases in frame from the first base. CDR1 and CDR2 are drawn from the germline V gene: SGHRS, YFSETQ. TCRbeta CDR3 regions were amplified from genomic DNA by means of the immunoSEQ Assay, a bias-controlled multiplex PCR. The authors processed their data as follows. Within the assay, amplification of reference gene primers was used to estimate how many nucleated cells each sample contained. To quantify the absolute abundance of each unique TCRbeta CDR3 rearrangement, sequence reads were collapsed and filtered. For each sample, productive Simpson clonality was calculated by taking the square root of Simpson's diversity index across productive rearrangements. TCRdb took over this immuneACCESS table, retaining in-frame rearrangements with V and J assigned. Such tables are incomplete; in checked studies, under half of the missing clones stem from an unresolved V gene, and the remainder is unexplained. The DNA was the basis for D and trimming; V, J and clone size are from that table. The sample has 200,000 to 250,000 clones on record, around 82% of them singletons. Roughly 4.5% of the sample is taken by the ten largest.

Participants in the prospective study were enrolled through a virtual design, were aged about 18 to 100 years, and lived in 24 United States geographic areas. Cohort assignment in the prospective study relied on participant-reported clinical history from a screening survey and a study questionnaire. Mobile phlebotomists in the prospective study collected whole blood, serum and a nasopharyngeal or oropharyngeal swab from every participant. Additional blood draws and questionnaires over an approximately 2-month period could optionally be provided by prospective study participants. Before DNA extraction, prospective study blood samples were shipped either frozen or at room temperature.

Recombination joined TRBV5-1 with TRBJ1-2; 7 of the junction bases match TRBD1. Sequenced material: PBMCs or T cells enriched from blood (not recorded which). This receptor was identified in a man under 40 with acute COVID-19. The nucleotide sequence is TGCGCCAGCAGCGCGGGACAGACCTATGGCTACACCTTC. This encodes CASSAGQTYGYTF.